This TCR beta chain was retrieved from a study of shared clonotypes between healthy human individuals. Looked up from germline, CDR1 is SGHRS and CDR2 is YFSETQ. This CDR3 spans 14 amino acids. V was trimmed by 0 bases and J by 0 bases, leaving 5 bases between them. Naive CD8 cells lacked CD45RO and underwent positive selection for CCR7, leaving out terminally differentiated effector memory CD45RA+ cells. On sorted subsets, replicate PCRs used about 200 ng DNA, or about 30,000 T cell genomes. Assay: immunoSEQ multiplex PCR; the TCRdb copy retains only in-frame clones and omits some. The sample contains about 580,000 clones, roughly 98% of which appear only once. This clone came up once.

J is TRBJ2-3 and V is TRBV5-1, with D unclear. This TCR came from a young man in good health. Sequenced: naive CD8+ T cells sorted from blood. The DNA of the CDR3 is TGCGCCAGCAGCTTGGACTCTAGCACAGATACGCAGTATTTT. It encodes CASSLDSSTDTQYF.